Shown below are 2 T cell receptor beta chains from a single sample sequenced in a study of OX40 agonist ivuxolimab in advanced cancers. Sequenced by immunoSEQ multiplex PCR; TCRdb stores in-frame clones only, minus some. The table includes approximately 18,000 clones, more than 60% detected once. The sample here was CD4+ or CD8+ T cells sorted from blood, taken in a trial of the OX40 agonist ivuxolimab. Receptors were obtained from an adult with an advanced solid tumor such as melanoma, head and neck, liver or kidney cancer.

The chain is built from TRBV4-1 and TRBJ2-1; D is undetermined. The V end was cut by 1 base, the J end by 4 bases, with 5 bases between. This CDR3 spans 13 amino acids. Germline CDR1 is MGHRA and CDR2 is YSYEKL. CDR3 coding DNA: TGCGCCAGCAGCCAAGGGGTATACAATGAGCAGTTCTTC. This codes for CASSQGVYNEQFF.

The gene calls are TRBV28 and TRBJ2-3; possible D gene TRBD1, 5 bases. Germline V gives CDR1 MDHEN, CDR2 SYDVKM. This CDR3 has 14 amino acids. Trimming took off 6 bases at V and 0 bases at J, with 10 bases between the two ends. The CDR3: CASSTQVSTDTQYF. The CDR3 DNA reads TGTGCCAGCAGCACACAGGTTAGCACAGATACGCAGTATTTT.